Shown below are 18 T cell receptor beta chains from a single sample sequenced in a study of cytomegalovirus exposure and HLA in healthy donors listed by TCRdb under 2017. Library prep was done by the immunoSEQ multiplex PCR assay. For the multiplex PCR, a mixture combining 60 forward primers for TCR Vbeta segments and 13 reverse primers for TCR Jbeta segments was used. Imported from immuneACCESS, the table was reduced by TCRdb to in-frame sequences with V and J called. These copies leave out some clones; in studies compared against another copy, an unresolved V gene accounts for under half, and the cause of the remainder is not known. This sample has fewer than 200,000 clones in its table, and roughly four fifths of those were observed once. The leading ten clones occupy about 1.3% of the sample. The sequenced sample consisted of PBMCs. The receptors derive from a man younger than 35 in good health and CMV-seronegative.

The rearrangement links TRBV11-2 to TRBJ2-7; possibly TRBD2 for D (6 bases). The CDR3 length is 16 residues. The germline V gene has CDR1 SGHAT and CDR2 FQNNGV. V was clipped by 1 base and J by 7 bases, with 20 bases between them. CDR3 nucleotides: TGTGCCAGCAGCTTAGCGGGGCGGGACCTCCCCCTGGAGCAGTACTTC. The encoded protein is CASSLAGRDLPLEQYF.

The V and J genes are TRBV19 and TRBJ2-7; possibly TRBD2 for D (6 bases). This CDR3 has 14 amino acids. The germline gives CDR1 LNHDA, CDR2 SQIVND (reference sequence). V was trimmed by 2 bases and J by 4 bases, leaving 12 bases between them. The CDR3 is CASSILAGPYEQYF. The CDR3 bases are TGTGCCAGTAGTATACTCGCGGGACCGTACGAGCAGTACTTC.

The rearrangement joins TRBV4-3 to TRBJ1-2; 9 positions agree with TRBD1. Trimming at V came to 0 bases and at J to 4 bases, leaving 9 bases not matched to a gene. The CDR3 sequence is 17 residues long. CDR1 is LGHNA, CDR2 YSLEER, per germline. The DNA of the CDR3 is TGCGCCAGCAGCCAAGACTCCATCGGGACAGGGACCTATGGCTACACCTTC. This translates into CASSQDSIGTGTYGYTF.

The chain joins TRBV2 to TRBJ1-2; the D is unclear. Germline V gene sequence: CDR1 SNHLY, CDR2 FYNNEI. The V end was cut by 6 bases, the J end by 8 bases, with 13 bases between. The CDR3 runs 12 residues. The chain's CDR3 is CASRRAAGGYTF. Here the CDR3 DNA reads TGTGCCAGCAGGAGGGCAGCGGGAGGCTACACCTTC.

The chain recombines TRBV29-1 with TRBJ1-5; D is possibly TRBD1 (6 bases). Germline V gene sequence: CDR1 SQVTM, CDR2 ANQGSEA. V gave up 6 bases and J gave up 1 base, with 10 bases separating them. The CDR3 has 13 residues. The CDR3 reads CSVLQGSNQPQHF. For the CDR3, the DNA is TGCAGCGTCCTTCAGGGGAGCAATCAGCCCCAGCATTTT.

The chain couples TRBV13 to TRBJ1-1; D remains unclear. The V end lost 4 bases, the J end lost 10 bases, and 13 bases lay between the germline ends. The CDR3 contains 12 residues. Per the germline V gene, CDR1 is PRHDT and CDR2 is FYEKMQ (reference sequence). CDR3 bases: TGTGCCAGCAGCTACGAGGGAGTTCTAGCTTTCTTT. Translated: CASSYEGVLAFF.

Here the CDR3 reads CASSPIPGQGYEQFF. For the CDR3, the DNA is TGTGCCAGCTCACCGATTCCGGGACAGGGGTATGAGCAGTTCTTC. This chain joins TRBV18 and TRBJ2-1; the match to TRBD1 covers 10 bases. This CDR3 region has 15 residues. V gave up 3 bases and J gave up 8 bases; unmatched junction bases: 7. CDR1 and CDR2 from the germline V gene are KGHSH and LQKENI.

The chain is built from TRBV28 and TRBJ1-1; D perhaps matches TRBD1 (6 bases). The CDR3 runs 14 residues. Per germline, CDR1 MDHEN and CDR2 SYDVKM. Trimming cost V 6 bases and J 2 bases, with 13 bases left between them. The CDR3 coding sequence is TGTGCCAGCAGCGTTAACAGGGCTAACACTGAAGCTTTCTTT. Protein product: CASSVNRANTEAFF.

The chain recombines TRBV27 with TRBJ2-7; TRBD1 agrees at 8 bases. With V trimmed by 2 bases and J by 3 bases, 15 bases remained unmatched. This CDR3 is 18 amino acids long. Germline V CDR1 and CDR2: MNHEY, SMNVEV (reference sequence). In nucleotides, the CDR3 is TGTGCCAGCAGTTTAATTGTCGGTCCGGTGACAGGGGTCTACGAGCAGTACTTC. This gives the protein CASSLIVGPVTGVYEQYF.

The V gene is TRBV7-7, the J gene TRBJ2-1; TRBD2 matches 11 bases. CDR1 and CDR2 from the germline V gene are SSHAT and FNYEAQ (reference sequence). The length of the CDR3 is 15 residues. The V segment lost 4 bases and the J segment 7 bases; nucleotides outside the gene matches: 6. CDR3 protein: CASSSGLADSNEQFF. In nucleotides, the CDR3 is TGTGCCAGCAGCTCGGGACTAGCGGACTCAAATGAGCAGTTCTTC.

The chain joins TRBV15 to TRBJ1-1; tentative D call: TRBD1 (6 bases). Trimming took off 2 bases at V and 3 bases at J, with 13 bases between the two ends. The CDR3 has 15 amino acids. CDR1 and CDR2 from the germline V gene are LNHNV and YYDKDF (reference sequence). CDR3 nucleotide sequence: TGTGCCACCAGCAGACCCACAGGGCCGGACACTGAAGCTTTCTTT. Protein: CATSRPTGPDTEAFF. Variable domain in full (rest from reference TRBV15 and TRBJ1-1): DAMVIQNPRYQVTQFGKPVTLSCSQTLNHNVMYWYQQKSSQAPKLLFHYYDKDFNNEADTPDNFQSRRPNTSFCFLDIRSPGLGDTAMYLCATSRPTGPDTEAFFGQGTRLTVV.

The chain combines TRBV5-1 with TRBJ2-4; tentatively, D is TRBD2 (6 bases). Trimming stripped 0 bases from V and 6 bases from J, with 10 bases between. Germline loops: CDR1 SGHRS, CDR2 YFSETQ. The CDR3 contains 14 residues. DNA of the CDR3: TGCGCCAGCAGCTTGGGGGACGGGGGAAACATTCAGTACTTC. Translated: CASSLGDGGNIQYF.

This clone has only a few counts. The chain carries TRBV6-5 and TRBJ2-7; the D gene is possibly TRBD1 (5 bases). This CDR3 region has 14 residues. Germline V gene data show CDR1 as MNHEY and CDR2 as SVGAGI. The V end was cut by 2 bases, the J end by 0 bases, with 8 bases between. The chain's CDR3 is CASSYGASSYEQYF. DNA of the CDR3: TGTGCCAGCAGTTACGGGGCGAGCTCCTACGAGCAGTACTTC.

This chain uses TRBV5-1 with TRBJ2-2; a possible D gene is TRBD1 (5 bases). Germline CDR1 reads SGHRS; CDR2 reads YFSETQ. This CDR3 has 18 residues. Deletions cut 4 bases from V and 1 base from J, with 20 bases between. DNA for the CDR3: TGCGCCAGCAGCGCCTGGGGCTATACCCTCGAGAACACCGGGGAGCTGTTTTTT. Translating it yields CASSAWGYTLENTGELFF.

V gene TRBV7-9 combines with J gene TRBJ2-3, with 10 bases matching TRBD2. This CDR3 contains 18 residues. The V segment lost 2 bases and the J segment 6 bases; nucleotides outside the gene matches: 14. Germline assignment: CDR1 SEHNR and CDR2 FQNEAQ (reference sequence). The DNA for the CDR3 is TGTGCCAGCAGCTTAACCAGCGGGAGGGCCCTAATATCGGATACGCAGTATTTT. Its protein product is CASSLTSGRALISDTQYF.

The V gene is TRBV11-2, the J gene TRBJ2-3, with TRBD2 matching 8 bases. The V segment lost 5 bases and the J segment 5 bases; nucleotides outside the gene matches: 6. The germline V gene encodes CDR1 SGHAT and CDR2 FQNNGV. This CDR3 spans 14 amino acids. CDR3 coding DNA: TGTGCCAGCAGCCCCCCGGGACTAGGAGATACGCAGTATTTT. Translated, it gives CASSPPGLGDTQYF.

Here the CDR3 DNA reads TGCGCCAGCAGTGATTCGGAGCGCAATGAGCAGTTCTTC. It yields the protein CASSDSERNEQFF. The chain joins TRBV10-1 to TRBJ2-1; D is unresolved. Trimming removed 3 bases at V and 6 bases at J, with 9 bases between. The germline V gene encodes CDR1 WNHNN and CDR2 SYGVQD (reference sequence). The CDR3 runs to 13 residues.

The J gene is TRBJ2-7, the V gene TRBV28; 9 bases agree with TRBD1. The ends lost 1 base at V and 7 bases at J; junction bases unmatched: 11. This CDR3 contains 16 residues. Germline assignment: CDR1 MDHEN and CDR2 SYDVKM. CDR3: CASSLLPGQGLGEQYF. CDR3 nucleotide sequence: TGTGCCAGCAGTTTATTGCCGGGACAGGGCCTTGGGGAGCAGTACTTC.